This passage covers 14 T cell receptor beta chains from one sample sequenced in a study of blood T cells in healthy people across ages. The second PCR ran roughly 7 to 12 cycles with a sample-barcoded 5' primer and J-beta primers. TCRdb reanalysed the 5' RACE reads using MiXCR and keeps one entry per CDR3 protein. This table holds roughly 2 million distinct CDR3 sequences, about 49% found once. The material sequenced was blood. The receptor source for this set is a woman aged 35 to 49 in good health.

This clonotype occurred a few times. V usage is TRBV3-1 and J usage is TRBJ2-1, with 13 bases that match TRBD2. This CDR3 has 18 amino acids. CDR1 and CDR2 (germline): LGHDT, YNNKEL (reference sequence). V was clipped by 5 bases and J by 4 bases; unmatched bases: 11. The CDR3: CASSSRLAGGPRYNEQFF. The DNA of the CDR3 is TGTGCCAGCAGCTCCCGACTAGCGGGGGGACCGAGATACAATGAGCAGTTCTTC.

Only a few counts were recorded for this clonotype. V is TRBV27 and J is TRBJ2-7; a weak D match, TRBD2 (6 bases). Germline CDR1 and CDR2: MNHEY and SMNVEV (reference sequence). The length of the CDR3 is 16 residues. The V end lost 5 bases, the J end lost 3 bases, and 20 bases lay between the germline ends. The CDR3 spells CASSLTRRGRHYEQYF. In nucleotides, the CDR3 is TGTGCCAGCAGTCTAACTCGGAGGGGACGACACTACGAGCAGTACTTC.

On this clonotype: The junction departs from germline at one end; a sequencing error may be responsible. This chain connects TRBV20-1 to TRBJ1-5, with 7 bases fitting TRBD1. CDR3 length: 15 residues. CDR1 and CDR2 (germline): DFQATT, SNEGSKA (reference sequence). CDR3 in amino acids: CSARVGPQGNRPQHF. CDR3 bases: TGCAGTGCTAGAGTGGGCCCACAGGGGAATCGGCCCCAGCATTTT.

The rearrangement uses TRBV14 and TRBJ2-7, with TRBD1 as a possible D gene (5 bases). Trimming took off 3 bases at V and 1 base at J, with 7 bases between the two ends. This CDR3 is built from 13 residues. In germline, CDR1 is SGHDN, CDR2 FVKESK. CDR3 protein: CASSHRTSYEQYF. CDR3 coding DNA: TGTGCCAGCAGCCACCGGACATCCTACGAGCAGTACTTC.

This clonotype was counted only a few times. V gene TRBV9 combines with J gene TRBJ2-7; D possibly matches TRBD1 or TRBD2 (5 bases each). The germline V gene encodes CDR1 SGDLS and CDR2 YYNGEE. V lost 1 base to trimming and J lost 3 bases, with 11 bases between them. This CDR3 is built from 14 residues. Here the CDR3 reads CASSVLGDGYEQYF. The CDR3 coding sequence is TGTGCCAGCAGCGTACTCGGGGACGGCTACGAGCAGTACTTC.

This clonotype turned up a few times. This chain joins TRBV29-1 and TRBJ2-7; D is uncertain. CDR3 length: 13 amino acids. Germline values: CDR1 SQVTM, CDR2 ANQGSEA. Deletions cut 5 bases from V and 4 bases from J, with 15 bases between. Here the CDR3 reads CSVMAFPIYEQYF. The CDR3 nucleotides read TGCAGCGTTATGGCGTTCCCTATTTACGAGCAGTACTTC.

This clonotype appeared a single time. J is TRBJ1-6 and V is TRBV5-5, with 7 bases aligning to TRBD1. The CDR3 spans 16 residues. The germline V gene encodes CDR1 SGHKS and CDR2 YYEKEE (reference sequence). The J segment lost 6 bases and the V segment lost 2 bases, leaving 8 bases of the junction unmatched. The CDR3 region is CASSFPPGQRNSPLHF. The DNA for the CDR3 is TGTGCCAGCAGCTTTCCACCGGGACAGCGTAATTCACCCCTCCACTTT.

The rearrangement joins TRBV9 to TRBJ1-1; no clear D gene. With 3 bases removed from V and 2 bases from J, the gap between germline ends came to 8 bases. This CDR3 is 13 amino acids long. Germline V gene sequence: CDR1 SGDLS, CDR2 YYNGEE. The CDR3 loop is CASSAGSNTEAFF. CDR3 DNA sequence: TGTGCCAGCAGCGCCGGGAGCAACACTGAAGCTTTCTTT.

The rearrangement joins TRBV6-1 to TRBJ2-7; weak D call: TRBD1 (5 bases). Trimming left V 8 bases short and J 0 bases short, with 14 bases between. This CDR3 is built from 14 residues. Germline loops: CDR1 MNHNS, CDR2 SASEGT. Here the CDR3 reads CASDGRDSSYEQYF. The CDR3 nucleotides are TGTGCCAGCGACGGACGCGACAGCTCCTACGAGCAGTACTTC.

The chain is built from TRBV29-1 and TRBJ2-5; D may be TRBD1 or TRBD2 (5 bases each). Germline values: CDR1 SQVTM, CDR2 ANQGSEA. Trimming left V 4 bases short and J 10 bases short, with 22 bases between. The CDR3 is made up of 14 amino acids. The CDR3 DNA reads as TGCAGCGTTGCTCCAGGGACCCCTAAATCCTACCAGTACTTC. Residues: CSVAPGTPKSYQYF.

The chain links TRBV29-1 to TRBJ1-5; D gene unclear. The V gene lost 4 bases and the J gene lost 4 bases, with 8 bases spanning the gap. Germline V gives CDR1 SQVTM, CDR2 ANQGSEA. The CDR3 has 12 amino acids. DNA of the CDR3: TGCAGCGTTGGGCTCAAGAATCAGCCCCAGCATTTT. Its protein product is CSVGLKNQPQHF. Full variable domain (remainder filled in from reference TRBV29-1 and TRBJ1-5): SAVISQKPSRDICQRGTSLTIQCQVDSQVTMMFWYRQQPGQSLTLIATANQGSEATYESGFVIDKFPISRPNLTFSTLTVSNMSPEDSSIYLCSVGLKNQPQHFGDGTRLSIL.

The rearrangement links TRBV28 to TRBJ2-5; 13 nucleotides agree with TRBD2. The length of the CDR3 is 22 residues. CDR1 is MDHEN and CDR2 is SYDVKM in the germline V gene. The ends lost 6 bases at V and 2 bases at J; junction bases unmatched: 24. Here the CDR3 DNA reads TGTGCCAGCAGAGGAAAAGGGACTAGCGGGGTCATCAAGCTAGGGGAGCAAGAGACCCAGTACTTC. Protein sequence: CASRGKGTSGVIKLGEQETQYF.

The chain combines TRBV28 with TRBJ2-1; D uncertain. Germline V gives CDR1 MDHEN, CDR2 SYDVKM. This CDR3 is 13 amino acids long. Trimming pared 8 bases from V and 14 bases from J, leaving 22 bases between. CDR3 nucleotide sequence: TGTGCCAGCGCTTCCCGCCGGGCTAATGGGGAGTTCTTC. The encoded protein is CASASRRANGEFF.

This clonotype was counted between two and nine times. This chain connects TRBV28 to TRBJ2-7, with D tentatively TRBD1 (5 bases). The CDR3 loop spans 20 amino acids. V was cut by 3 bases and J by 1 base, with 28 bases left in between. CDR1 and CDR2 from the germline V gene are MDHEN and SYDVKM. The CDR3 sequence is CASSFSPGQQAFALSYEQYF. CDR3 nucleotides: TGTGCCAGCAGTTTTAGTCCAGGACAACAAGCTTTTGCCCTTTCCTACGAGCAGTACTTC.